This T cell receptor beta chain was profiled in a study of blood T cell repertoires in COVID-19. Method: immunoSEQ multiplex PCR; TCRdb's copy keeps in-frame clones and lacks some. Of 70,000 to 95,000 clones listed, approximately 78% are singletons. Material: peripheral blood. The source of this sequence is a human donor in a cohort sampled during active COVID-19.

Here the CDR3 reads CSVFTGSGSEKLFF. Here the CDR3 DNA reads TGCAGCGTTTTTACAGGGTCGGGGAGTGAAAAACTGTTTTTT. The V call is TRBV29-1, the J call TRBJ1-4; a weak D match, TRBD1 (6 bases). Germline V gene lookup returns CDR1 SQVTM and CDR2 ANQGSEA. This CDR3 has 14 amino acids. Trimming removed 5 bases at V and 7 bases at J, with 17 bases between. Supplemented by reference TRBV29-1 and TRBJ1-4, the full variable domain reads SAVISQKPSRDICQRGTSLTIQCQVDSQVTMMFWYRQQPGQSLTLIATANQGSEATYESGFVIDKFPISRPNLTFSTLTVSNMSPEDSSIYLCSVFTGSGSEKLFFGSGTQLSVL.